The 32 T cell receptor beta chains below were found in one sample sequenced in a study of T cells in narcolepsy. The assay was immunoSEQ multiplex PCR, and TCRdb's table has in-frame clones only and misses some. The table records approximately 23,000 clones, 75% to 85% of them present only once. Sequencing used memory (CD45RA-) CD4+ T cells from blood. The receptors here all came from a human donor in good health.

The rearrangement joins TRBV5-1 to TRBJ2-5; 7 bases match TRBD2. Germline V CDR1 and CDR2: SGHRS, YFSETQ. J gave up 11 bases and V 0 bases, and 10 bases lay outside the gene matches. This CDR3 is 14 amino acids long. This chain's CDR3 is CASSLAGRGSGQYF. CDR3 coding DNA: TGCGCCAGCAGCTTGGCTGGGAGGGGTTCTGGGCAGTACTTC.

The genes are TRBV6-5 and TRBJ1-2; D possibly corresponds to TRBD1 (5 bases). Germline CDR1 reads MNHEY; CDR2 reads SVGAGI. V was clipped by 7 bases and J by 2 bases, with 11 bases between them. The CDR3 length is 13 residues. The CDR3 DNA reads as TGTGCCAGCACCCAGGACACCAACTATGGCTACACCTTC. Its translation: CASTQDTNYGYTF.

The gene calls are TRBV5-1 and TRBJ2-1; 10 bases are shared with TRBD2. CDR1 SGHRS and CDR2 YFSETQ come from the germline V gene. The CDR3 extends over 15 amino acids. Unmatched junction bases numbered 4, after V lost 0 bases and J lost 7 bases. In DNA, the CDR3 is TGCGCCAGCAGCTTGGAGGGACTAGCGTCAAATGAGCAGTTCTTC. This encodes CASSLEGLASNEQFF. The complete variable domain, with remaining parts taken from reference TRBV5-1 and TRBJ2-1, reads KAGVTQTPRYLIKTRGQQVTLSCSPISGHRSVSWYQQTPGQGLQFLFEYFSETQRNKGNFPGRFSGRQFSNSRSEMNVSTLELGDSALYLCASSLEGLASNEQFFGPGTRLTVL.

This clone turned up a few times. The chain couples TRBV13 to TRBJ1-1; no firm D call. Trimming stripped 2 bases from V and 6 bases from J, with 7 bases between. Per the germline V gene, CDR1 is PRHDT and CDR2 is FYEKMQ (reference sequence). The CDR3 consists of 12 residues. This chain's CDR3 is CASSLTGSEAFF. In nucleotides, the CDR3 is TGTGCCAGCAGCTTAACCGGGTCTGAAGCTTTCTTT.

As for this clone: Within the sample, other DNA sequences also encode this same CDR3. V is TRBV28 and J is TRBJ1-5; no firm D call. Germline loops: CDR1 MDHEN, CDR2 SYDVKM. Trimming took off 3 bases at V and 5 bases at J, with 5 bases between the two ends. The CDR3 runs 12 residues. The CDR3 loop is CASSLWDQPQHF. CDR3 nucleotide sequence: TGTGCCAGCAGTTTGTGGGATCAGCCCCAGCATTTT.

V gene TRBV5-4 combines with J gene TRBJ2-5; D is unresolved. The CDR3 runs to 13 residues. With 3 bases removed from V and 8 bases from J, the gap between germline ends came to 14 bases. Germline V lookup: CDR1 SGHNT, CDR2 YYREEE (reference sequence). Here the CDR3 reads CASSWSGSSTQYF. The CDR3, as DNA: TGTGCCAGCAGCTGGTCGGGTAGCTCTACCCAGTACTTC.

V and J are TRBV5-6 and TRBJ2-7; D call uncertain. Germline V gene lookup returns CDR1 SGHDT and CDR2 YYEEEE. V lost 2 bases and J lost 2, with 17 bases in between. This CDR3 spans 16 amino acids. The CDR3 bases are TGTGCCAGCAGCTTAACCCCCCGGGCCGCCGCCTACGAGCAGTACTTC. This translates into CASSLTPRAAAYEQYF.

This rearrangement joins TRBV15 to TRBJ2-3; D is possibly TRBD2 (6 bases). This CDR3 is 17 amino acids long. The V gene lost 4 bases and the J gene lost 1 base, with 18 bases spanning the gap. Looked up from germline, CDR1 is LNHNV and CDR2 is YYDKDF (reference sequence). Written as DNA, the CDR3 is TGTGCCACCAGCAAACCATTCGCGGGGCCAGGCACAGATACGCAGTATTTT. Residues: CATSKPFAGPGTDTQYF.

The chain joins TRBV2 to TRBJ1-1, with 12 bases that match TRBD1. Trimming cost V 7 bases and J 11 bases; bases outside gene matches: 14. The germline V gene has CDR1 SNHLY and CDR2 FYNNEI. CDR3 length: 15 amino acids. CDR3 sequence: CASTKSGTGGPAAFF. In nucleotides, the CDR3 is TGTGCCAGCACCAAAAGCGGGACAGGGGGCCCTGCGGCTTTCTTT.

The chain employs TRBV7-9 and TRBJ1-5, with TRBD1 matching over 11 bases. Germline-derived CDR1 and CDR2 are SEHNR and FQNEAQ (reference sequence). The length of the CDR3 is 15 residues. J gave up 4 bases and V 5 bases, and 4 bases lay outside the gene matches. The CDR3 sequence: CASSRTGGANQPQHF. CDR3 bases: TGTGCCAGCAGCCGGACAGGGGGCGCAAATCAGCCCCAGCATTTT.

The J gene is TRBJ1-2, the V gene TRBV28; 7 positions match TRBD1. V was clipped by 8 bases and J by 4 bases; unmatched bases: 7. The germline V gene encodes CDR1 MDHEN and CDR2 SYDVKM. This CDR3 has 13 amino acids. The CDR3 spells CASVVTGTYGYTF. DNA for the CDR3: TGTGCCAGCGTGGTGACAGGGACCTATGGCTACACCTTC.

This rearrangement joins TRBV28 to TRBJ2-4, with 9 bases matching TRBD1. This CDR3 has 17 amino acids. V trimming: 9 bases; J trimming: 1 base; junction bases outside the gene matches: 13. Germline V gene sequence: CDR1 MDHEN, CDR2 SYDVKM. For the CDR3, the DNA is TGTGCCAGTCTCCCGGACAGGGGAAAAAAGGCCAAAAACATTCAGTACTTC. Its protein is CASLPDRGKKAKNIQYF.

The rearrangement joins TRBV7-9 to TRBJ2-1; 9 nucleotides align to TRBD2. Germline trimming cut 6 bases from V and 6 bases from J; bases unmatched to any gene: 9. Germline CDR1 reads SEHNR; CDR2 reads FQNEAQ (reference sequence). CDR3 length: 15 amino acids. CDR3 in amino acids: CASRDSGSWVNEQFF. In DNA, the CDR3 is TGTGCCAGCAGAGATAGCGGGAGTTGGGTCAATGAGCAGTTCTTC.

This chain joins TRBV10-3 and TRBJ1-2; D perhaps matches TRBD1 (6 bases). CDR3 length: 23 amino acids. CDR1 and CDR2 (germline): ENHRY, SYGVKD. The germline V and J ends were trimmed by 0 bases and 2 bases, with 34 bases remaining between them. The CDR3 sequence: CAISESNREVIWKNLSYNYGYTF. CDR3 nucleotides: TGTGCCATCAGTGAGTCGAACAGGGAAGTTATATGGAAAAATTTATCGTACAACTATGGCTACACCTTC.

There are a few counts of this clone. The J gene is TRBJ1-5, the V gene TRBV27; a weak D match, TRBD1 (6 bases). CDR1 and CDR2 from the germline V gene are MNHEY and SMNVEV (reference sequence). This CDR3 contains 17 residues. Between the trimmed V and J ends, which lost 5 bases and 3 bases, there was a span of 20 bases. The CDR3 sequence: CASSPLGGDGVNQPQHF. The DNA for the CDR3 is TGTGCCAGCAGTCCCCTTGGGGGCGACGGAGTCAATCAGCCCCAGCATTTT.

J is TRBJ2-5 and V is TRBV7-8; D is unclear. This CDR3 comprises 15 residues. Trimming left V 5 bases short and J 2 bases short, with 15 bases between. Per germline, CDR1 SGHVS and CDR2 FQNEAQ. The CDR3 here is CASSTRLATQETQYF. The CDR3 nucleotides are TGTGCCAGCAGCACCCGTTTGGCGACTCAAGAGACCCAGTACTTC.

J is TRBJ1-5 and V is TRBV28; D not resolved. CDR3 length equals 12 residues. V gave up 2 bases and J gave up 6 bases, with 5 bases separating them. The germline gives CDR1 MDHEN, CDR2 SYDVKM. The CDR3 DNA is TGTGCCAGCAGTTTAGATATTCAGCCCCAGCATTTT. It is translated as CASSLDIQPQHF.

The rearrangement uses TRBV19 and TRBJ2-3; 15 bases line up with TRBD2. The CDR3 spans 18 residues. CDR1 and CDR2 (germline): LNHDA, SQIVND (reference sequence). V was clipped by 5 bases and J by 5 bases; unmatched bases: 11. CDR3 region: CASSRPGLAGGDGDTQYF. CDR3 DNA: TGTGCCAGTAGTCGGCCGGGACTAGCGGGGGGAGACGGAGATACGCAGTATTTT.

The chain joins TRBV5-1 to TRBJ2-1, with TRBD2 matching over 11 bases. V shed 2 bases and J 6 bases; nucleotides not matched to a gene: 1. Per germline, CDR1 SGHRS and CDR2 YFSETQ. This CDR3 has 14 residues. The CDR3 bases are TGCGCCAGCAGCTTTGGGACTAGCGGCAATGAGCAGTTCTTC. It yields the protein CASSFGTSGNEQFF.

This clone has only a few counts. This chain connects TRBV7-2 to TRBJ1-1, with D uncertain. The V gene's germline CDR1 is SGHTA and CDR2 FQGNSA. This CDR3 comprises 15 residues. The V end was cut by 4 bases, the J end by 1 base, with 13 bases between. CDR3 region: CASSSEGMGNTEAFF. In DNA form, the CDR3 reads TGTGCCAGCAGCTCCGAGGGTATGGGGAACACTGAAGCTTTCTTT.

This chain joins TRBV18 and TRBJ2-6; TRBD2 agrees at 7 bases. V lost 1 base to trimming and J lost 0 bases; unmatched junction nucleotides: 3. Germline V gene sequence: CDR1 KGHSH, CDR2 LQKENI. The CDR3 has 17 residues. The CDR3 reads CASSPRGLSSGANVLTF. CDR3 in DNA: TGTGCCAGCTCACCACGGGGACTAAGCTCTGGGGCCAACGTCCTGACTTTC.

This clone appeared once. This rearrangement joins TRBV27 to TRBJ2-2, with 12 bases identical to TRBD2. The CDR3 is 18 amino acids. The V gene's germline CDR1 is MNHEY and CDR2 SMNVEV (reference sequence). V dropped 5 bases and J dropped 6; count of bases not matched to a gene: 13. The CDR3 DNA is TGTGCCAGCAGTGCGTCTAGCGGGAGGGCTCTAGTTTCCGGGGAGCTGTTTTTT. It is translated as CASSASSGRALVSGELFF.

This rearrangement joins TRBV5-1 to TRBJ2-1; possibly TRBD2 for D (6 bases). V was pared by 1 base and J by 6 bases, with 11 bases between. Germline-derived CDR1 and CDR2 are SGHRS and YFSETQ. The CDR3 loop spans 14 amino acids. CDR3 nucleotide sequence: TGCGCCAGCAGCTTGATGGGAGGCGTCAATGAGCAGTTCTTC. It specifies CASSLMGGVNEQFF. Looking up the rest from reference TRBV5-1 and TRBJ2-1 gives the full variable domain: KAGVTQTPRYLIKTRGQQVTLSCSPISGHRSVSWYQQTPGQGLQFLFEYFSETQRNKGNFPGRFSGRQFSNSRSEMNVSTLELGDSALYLCASSLMGGVNEQFFGPGTRLTVL.

This rearrangement joins TRBV15 to TRBJ1-1; 7 bases are a match to TRBD1. Germline assignment: CDR1 LNHNV and CDR2 YYDKDF (reference sequence). V lost 8 bases, J lost 1 base, and 7 bases stayed unmatched. The CDR3 has 14 amino acids. CDR3 in amino acids: CATCPGGKNTEAFF. CDR3 coding DNA: TGTGCCACCTGCCCAGGGGGGAAGAACACTGAAGCTTTCTTT.

The chain is built from TRBV29-1 and TRBJ2-7; no reliable D call. V gave up 5 bases and J gave up 6 bases, with 14 bases separating them. CDR1 and CDR2 (germline): SQVTM, ANQGSEA. CDR3 length: 12 residues. The CDR3 sequence: CSVTGQMSEQYF. CDR3 sequence (DNA): TGCAGCGTTACTGGGCAGATGAGCGAGCAGTACTTC.

The V and J genes are TRBV7-9 and TRBJ2-1; 7 nucleotides align to TRBD2. The J segment lost 8 bases and the V segment lost 1 base, leaving 8 bases of the junction unmatched. The germline gives CDR1 SEHNR, CDR2 FQNEAQ (reference sequence). CDR3 size: 15 residues. The CDR3 nucleotides read TGTGCCAGCAGCTTAGGGGGAGGGCCCATGGATGAGCAGTTCTTC. Its protein product is CASSLGGGPMDEQFF.

This chain links TRBV28 with TRBJ1-5; TRBD1 matches 7 bases. CDR1 and CDR2 from the germline V gene are MDHEN and SYDVKM. The CDR3 is made up of 15 amino acids. Trimming removed 5 bases from V and 5 bases from J; junction bases left unmatched: 9. The CDR3 DNA is TGTGCCAGCAGTGGGAACGACAGGGCCCATCAGCCCCAGCATTTT. As protein: CASSGNDRAHQPQHF.

The genes are TRBV6-5 and TRBJ1-5; D is ambiguous. Germline CDR1 reads MNHEY; CDR2 reads SVGAGI. Between the trimmed V and J ends, which lost 6 bases and 6 bases, there was a span of 9 bases. The CDR3 runs 12 residues. The CDR3 sequence is CASSPRGQPQHF. The CDR3 region has the DNA TGTGCCAGCAGCCCCCGGGGTCAGCCCCAGCATTTT.

The chain employs TRBV11-2 and TRBJ2-1; TRBD2 aligns across 11 bases. Looked up from germline, CDR1 is SGHAT and CDR2 is FQNNGV. The V gene end was trimmed by 5 bases and the J gene end by 5 bases; junction bases not matched to a gene: 8. The CDR3 consists of 16 residues. CDR3 in amino acids: CASSARLAGFHNEQFF. As DNA, the CDR3 is TGTGCCAGCAGCGCGAGACTAGCGGGATTCCACAATGAGCAGTTCTTC. Based on the CDR3 plus reference TRBV11-2 and TRBJ2-1, the full variable domain is EAGVAQSPRYKIIEKRQSVAFWCNPISGHATLYWYQQILGQGPKLLIQFQNNGVVDDSQLPKDRFSAERLKGVDSTLKIQPAKLEDSAVYLCASSARLAGFHNEQFFGPGTRLTVL.

V usage is TRBV10-2 and J usage is TRBJ2-3; a possible D gene is TRBD2 (5 bases). Looked up from germline, CDR1 is WSHSY and CDR2 is SAAADI. The germline V and J ends were trimmed by 2 bases and 3 bases, with 12 bases remaining between them. This CDR3 has 15 amino acids. The CDR3 loop is CASSETPTTTDTQYF. In DNA, the CDR3 is TGCGCCAGCAGTGAGACTCCGACTACGACAGATACGCAGTATTTT.

J is TRBJ2-2 and V is TRBV6-5; the D gene is possibly TRBD2 (5 bases). CDR3 size: 13 residues. The germline V and J ends were trimmed by 6 bases and 7 bases, with 12 bases remaining between them. From germline, CDR1 is MNHEY and CDR2 SVGAGI. As DNA, the CDR3 is TGTGCCAGCAGGACGCCGGGGAACGGGGAGCTGTTTTTT. It encodes CASRTPGNGELFF.

The chain links TRBV4-1 to TRBJ1-5; TRBD1 matches at 9 bases. The J segment lost 0 bases and the V segment lost 8 bases, leaving 8 bases of the junction unmatched. The CDR3 runs 16 residues. CDR1 MGHRA and CDR2 YSYEKL come from the germline V gene. The CDR3 is CASRDRVTNSNQPQHF. CDR3 DNA sequence: TGCGCCAGCCGGGACAGGGTGACTAATAGCAATCAGCCCCAGCATTTT.